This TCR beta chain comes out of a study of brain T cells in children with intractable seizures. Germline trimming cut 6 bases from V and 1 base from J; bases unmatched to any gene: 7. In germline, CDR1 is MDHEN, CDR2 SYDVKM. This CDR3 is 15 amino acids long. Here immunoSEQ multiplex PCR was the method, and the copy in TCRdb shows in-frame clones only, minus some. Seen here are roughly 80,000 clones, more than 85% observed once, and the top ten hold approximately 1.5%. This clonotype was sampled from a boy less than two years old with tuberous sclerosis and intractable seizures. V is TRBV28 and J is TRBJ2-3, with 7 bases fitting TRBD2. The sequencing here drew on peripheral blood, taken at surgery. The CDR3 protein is CASSGRLYRTDTQYF. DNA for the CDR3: TGTGCCAGCAGCGGGAGGCTCTATCGCACAGATACGCAGTATTTT.